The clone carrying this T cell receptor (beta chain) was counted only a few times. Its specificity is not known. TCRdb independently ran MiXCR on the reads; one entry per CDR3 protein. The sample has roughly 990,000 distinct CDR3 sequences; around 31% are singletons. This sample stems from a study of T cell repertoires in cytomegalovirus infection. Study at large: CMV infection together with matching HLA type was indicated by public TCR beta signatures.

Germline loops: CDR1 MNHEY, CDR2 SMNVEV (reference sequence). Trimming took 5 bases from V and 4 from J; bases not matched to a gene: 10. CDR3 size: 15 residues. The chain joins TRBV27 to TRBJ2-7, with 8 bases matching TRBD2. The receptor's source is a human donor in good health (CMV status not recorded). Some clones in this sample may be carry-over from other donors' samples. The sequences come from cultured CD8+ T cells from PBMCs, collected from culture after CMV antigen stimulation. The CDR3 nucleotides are TGTGCCAGCAGTACGAGCGGGGGCCTCTCTTACGAGCAGTACGTC. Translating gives CASSTSGGLSYEQYV.